A single sample gave rise to the 3 T cell receptor beta chains below, sequenced in a study of blood T cell repertoires in COVID-19. Only in-frame clones appear in the TCRdb table, and some are missing; sequencing was by immunoSEQ multiplex PCR. The top ten hold about 7% of the sample, which has 55,000 to 65,000 clones, around 87% seen once. The sequenced sample was peripheral blood. These receptors all come from a man aged 55 to 70 with active or convalescent COVID-19.

This clone was seen a single time. The V and J genes are TRBV6-5 and TRBJ1-1, with 9 bases aligning to TRBD1. The CDR3 is 14 residues long. Trimming cost V 4 bases and J 3 bases; bases outside gene matches: 3. Per the germline V gene, CDR1 is MNHEY and CDR2 is SVGAGI. This CDR3 is CASSWDRVDTEAFF. The CDR3 coding sequence is TGTGCCAGCAGTTGGGACAGGGTCGACACTGAAGCTTTCTTT.

The rearrangement joins TRBV7-2 to TRBJ2-7, with TRBD1 as a possible D gene (6 bases). The CDR3 runs to 14 residues. The germline gives CDR1 SGHTA, CDR2 FQGNSA. V lost 5 bases and J lost 1, with 12 bases in between. This CDR3 is CASSGGALSYEQYF. As DNA, the CDR3 is TGTGCCAGCAGCGGGGGCGCCTTGTCCTACGAGCAGTACTTC.

This chain connects TRBV7-9 to TRBJ1-3; 11 nucleotides line up with TRBD1. Germline V gene data show CDR1 as SEHNR and CDR2 as FQNEAQ (reference sequence). V trimming: 5 bases; J trimming: 3 bases; junction bases outside the gene matches: 6. CDR3 size: 16 residues. This chain's CDR3 is CASSRGQGALGNTIYF. The CDR3, as DNA: TGTGCCAGCAGCCGAGGACAGGGGGCTCTTGGAAACACCATATATTTT.